Listed below are T cell receptor beta chains from one sample, sequenced in a study of blood T cell repertoires in COVID-19. The assay was immunoSEQ multiplex PCR, and TCRdb's table has in-frame clones only and misses some. The sample consists of some 100,000 clones, around 85% of them appearing once. The material sequenced was peripheral blood. Source of these receptors: a woman aged 70-85 years with active or convalescent COVID-19. Both conserved end residues are part of each CDR3. The order of the fields is J gene, D gene, clone size, V gene, CDR3 protein, CDR3 DNA. A D gene is named only where the DNA matches it firmly. A row's size may be missing; if present it is once, few, many or a size class.

>TRBJ1-6|NA|NA|TRBV30
CAWSVVRDSPLHF
TGTGCCTGGAGTGTTGTTAGAGATTCACCCCTCCACTTT
>TRBJ2-3|TRBD2|NA|TRBV23-1
CASSPSGTIVTDTQYF
TGCGCCAGCAGTCCGTCCGGGACTATTGTCACAGATACGCAGTATTTT
>TRBJ2-5|NA|NA|TRBV3-1/TRBV3-2
CASSQAQLQETQYF
TGTGCCAGCAGCCAAGCTCAACTCCAAGAGACCCAGTACTTC
>TRBJ2-7|NA|NA|TRBV19
CASGGPYEQYF
TGTGCCAGTGGGGGCCCCTACGAGCAGTACTTC
>TRBJ2-5|TRBD2|NA|TRBV4-3
CASSQRLAGGQSFETQYF
TGCGCCAGCAGCCAAAGACTAGCGGGGGGGCAGTCGTTTGAGACCCAGTACTTC
>TRBJ1-2|NA|NA|TRBV19
CASSHGQRNYGYTF
TGTGCCAGTAGTCATGGACAGCGAAACTATGGCTACACCTTC
>TRBJ2-7|NA|NA|TRBV28
CASSSISGDLEYEQYF
TGTGCCAGCAGTTCGATCTCCGGGGACTTGGAGTACGAGCAGTACTTC
>TRBJ1-3|NA|NA|TRBV27
CASRPGGRGNTIYF
TGTGCCAGCAGACCGGGGGGACGGGGAAACACCATATATTTT
>TRBJ1-5|NA|NA|TRBV19
CASTLEGRGNQPQHF
TGTGCCAGTACCCTCGAGGGGAGGGGCAATCAGCCCCAGCATTTT
>TRBJ1-1|NA|NA|TRBV28
CASSLEGWGNTEAFF
TGTGCCAGCAGTTTAGAGGGATGGGGGAACACTGAAGCTTTCTTT
>TRBJ2-1|TRBD2|NA|TRBV29-1
CSVLEPGLAYNEQFF
TGCAGCGTTTTAGAGCCGGGACTAGCCTACAATGAGCAGTTCTTC
>TRBJ2-7|NA|NA|TRBV5-6
CASSLAVTVLEQYF
TGTGCCAGCAGCTTGGCCGTTACAGTTCTCGAGCAGTACTTC
>TRBJ2-3|NA|NA|TRBV5-4
CASSLAASGSLFGDTQYF
TGTGCCAGCAGCTTGGCCGCAAGCGGGTCTCTTTTCGGAGATACGCAGTATTTT
>TRBJ2-1|NA|few|TRBV7-9
CASRLLTGNEQFF
TGTGCCAGCAGGCTTCTAACAGGGAATGAGCAGTTCTTC
>TRBJ2-2|NA|NA|TRBV9
CASSPTLTTGELFF
TGTGCCAGCAGCCCAACCCTAACGACCGGGGAGCTGTTTTTT
>TRBJ2-3|TRBD2|NA|TRBV10-3
CAISRWTSGGSDTQYF
TGTGCCATCAGTAGATGGACTAGCGGAGGGTCAGATACGCAGTATTTT
>TRBJ2-7|TRBD1|NA|TRBV5-8
CASSLEGQGAYEQYF
TGTGCCAGCAGCTTGGAGGGACAGGGGGCTTACGAGCAGTACTTC
>TRBJ2-1|NA|NA|TRBV5-5
CASSSPSGEQFF
TGTGCCAGCAGCTCTCCAAGCGGGGAGCAGTTCTTC
>TRBJ2-7|NA|NA|TRBV28
CASRPTGFRFSEQYF
TGTGCCAGCAGACCAACAGGGTTTCGGTTTAGCGAGCAGTACTTC
>TRBJ1-3|TRBD1|NA|TRBV12-5
CASGWDRGGGNTIYF
TGTGCTAGTGGTTGGGACAGGGGTGGTGGAAACACCATATATTTT
>TRBJ1-5|TRBD1|once|TRBV5-1
CASSLDGTGGQPQHF
TGCGCCAGCAGCTTGGATGGTACAGGGGGACAGCCCCAGCATTTT
>TRBJ1-6|TRBD1|NA|TRBV6-2/TRBV6-3
CASSYLGQDIVGSNSPLHF
TGTGCCAGCAGTTACCTGGGACAGGATATAGTCGGATCTAATTCACCCCTCCACTTT
>TRBJ2-2|NA|once|TRBV18
CASSPGGKLFF
TGTGCCAGCTCACCTGGGGGCAAGCTGTTTTTT
>TRBJ1-2|NA|NA|TRBV10-3
CAISESGQGLSGYTF
TGTGCCATCAGTGAGTCGGGGCAGGGTCTGAGCGGCTACACCTTC
>TRBJ2-5|NA|few|TRBV18
CASSLDRQETQYF
TGTGCCAGCTCACTTGACAGGCAAGAGACCCAGTACTTC
>TRBJ2-5|TRBD2|few|TRBV10-3
CAISGTSGVEETQYF
TGTGCCATCAGCGGGACTAGCGGGGTCGAAGAGACCCAGTACTTC
>TRBJ2-7|NA|few|TRBV3-1/TRBV3-2
CASSRGHDYEQYF
TGTGCCAGCAGCAGGGGTCATGACTACGAGCAGTACTTC
>TRBJ2-5|TRBD1|NA|TRBV5-1
CASSPRRQGEETQYF
TGCGCCAGCAGCCCCCGACGACAGGGGGAAGAGACCCAGTACTTC
>TRBJ1-2|TRBD1|once|TRBV19
CASSRQGRGYTF
TGTGCCAGTAGTCGACAGGGACGGGGCTACACCTTC
>TRBJ2-7|NA|NA|TRBV5-1
CASSPPLQGLDEQYF
TGCGCCAGCAGCCCCCCCCTGCAGGGGTTGGACGAGCAGTACTTC
>TRBJ1-1|TRBD1|NA|TRBV5-6
CASSLPGQGLNTEAFF
TGTGCCAGCAGCCTACCGGGACAGGGTCTGAACACTGAAGCTTTCTTT
>TRBJ2-7|TRBD1|NA|TRBV5-6
CASSLEGQDPAYEQYF
TGTGCCAGCAGCCTTGAGGGACAGGACCCAGCCTACGAGCAGTACTTC
>TRBJ2-3|TRBD2|NA|TRBV11-2
CASSQGTSGGGTQYF
TGTGCCAGCAGCCAAGGGACTAGCGGGGGGGGTACGCAGTATTTT
>TRBJ1-1|NA|NA|TRBV18
CASSPGAGARTEAFF
TGTGCCAGCTCACCAGGGGCAGGGGCGAGGACTGAAGCTTTCTTT
>TRBJ2-7|NA|NA|TRBV9
CASSVGRTTYEQYF
TGTGCCAGCAGCGTAGGAAGGACTACCTACGAGCAGTACTTC
>TRBJ2-1|NA|NA|TRBV21-1
CAGVNGLAEEGGSYNEQFF
TGTGCCGGGGTAAATGGACTAGCGGAGGAGGGGGGCTCCTACAATGAGCAGTTCTTC
>TRBJ1-1|TRBD1|NA|TRBV6-6
CASSLRGPNTEAFF
TGTGCCAGCAGCCTAAGGGGGCCGAACACTGAAGCTTTCTTT
>TRBJ2-7|TRBD2|NA|TRBV6-5
CASSGTSGTYEQYF
TGTGCCAGCAGCGGCACTAGCGGCACCTACGAGCAGTACTTC
>TRBJ1-4|NA|once|TRBV5-4
CASSLQGMSEKLFF
TGTGCCAGCAGCTTACAGGGTATGAGTGAAAAACTGTTTTTT
>TRBJ1-5|TRBD1|NA|TRBV19
CASSAGGRRQPQHF
TGTGCCAGTAGTGCAGGGGGCAGACGTCAGCCCCAGCATTTT
>TRBJ2-1|TRBD2|NA|TRBV7-3
CASSRLGLAGFNEQFF
TGTGCCAGCAGCCGACTGGGACTAGCGGGTTTCAATGAGCAGTTCTTC
>TRBJ2-7|TRBD2|NA|TRBV7-2
CASSLAQTSAVEQYF
TGTGCCAGCAGCTTAGCTCAAACTAGCGCGGTCGAGCAGTACTTC
>TRBJ2-3|TRBD2|NA|TRBV5-4
CASSLVASGRESTDTQYF
TGTGCCAGCAGCTTGGTGGCTAGCGGGAGGGAAAGCACAGATACGCAGTATTTT
>TRBJ1-5|TRBD1|NA|TRBV30
CAWSVGGQGVGQPQHF
TGTGCCTGGAGTGTAGGTGGGCAGGGGGTCGGACAGCCCCAGCATTTT
>TRBJ2-1|TRBD2|NA|TRBV28
CASSATSGRANEQFF
TGTGCCAGCAGTGCTACTAGCGGGAGGGCAAACGAGCAGTTCTTC
>TRBJ2-1|NA|NA|TRBV24-1
CATSDQTRQASNEQFF
TGTGCCACCAGTGATCAAACCAGACAGGCCTCCAATGAGCAGTTCTTC
>TRBJ1-4|TRBD1|NA|TRBV19
CASSFPPGQGLEKLFF
TGTGCCAGTAGTTTTCCCCCGGGACAGGGGTTGGAAAAACTGTTTTTT
>TRBJ2-3|NA|few|TRBV5-4
CASSLATRATDTQYF
TGTGCCAGCAGCTTGGCTACGCGGGCCACAGATACGCAGTATTTT
>TRBJ1-5|TRBD1|NA|TRBV5-6
CASSNKGQGRGNQPQHF
TGTGCCAGCAGCAATAAGGGACAGGGGAGAGGCAATCAGCCCCAGCATTTT
>TRBJ2-5|NA|NA|TRBV5-5
CASSLVTGQETQYF
TGTGCCAGCAGCTTGGTTACGGGTCAAGAGACCCAGTACTTC
>TRBJ1-6|NA|NA|TRBV2
CASSERSPLHF
TGTGCCAGCAGTGAGAGGTCCCCCCTCCACTTT
>TRBJ2-4|NA|once|TRBV2
CASSLRTENIQYF
TGTGCCAGCAGTCTGCGGACAGAAAACATTCAGTACTTC
>TRBJ2-3|TRBD2|NA|TRBV7-3
CASSPTQTSTTQYF
TGTGCCAGCAGCCCAACACAGACTAGCACTACGCAGTATTTT
>TRBJ1-1|NA|NA|TRBV5-4
CASSTQTGLNTEAFF
TGTGCCAGCAGCACTCAGACAGGTTTGAACACTGAAGCTTTCTTT
>TRBJ2-1|TRBD2|few|TRBV7-2
CASSLLGTSGRNEQFF
TGTGCCAGCAGCTTACTTGGGACTAGCGGGAGGAATGAGCAGTTCTTC
>TRBJ2-3|TRBD2|NA|TRBV18
CASSLAGEGTDTQYF
TGTGCCAGCTCTTTAGCGGGAGAGGGAACAGATACGCAGTATTTT
>TRBJ2-1|NA|NA|TRBV21-1
CASSRGPGRNEQFF
TGTGCCAGCAGCCGAGGGCCGGGCAGGAATGAGCAGTTCTTC